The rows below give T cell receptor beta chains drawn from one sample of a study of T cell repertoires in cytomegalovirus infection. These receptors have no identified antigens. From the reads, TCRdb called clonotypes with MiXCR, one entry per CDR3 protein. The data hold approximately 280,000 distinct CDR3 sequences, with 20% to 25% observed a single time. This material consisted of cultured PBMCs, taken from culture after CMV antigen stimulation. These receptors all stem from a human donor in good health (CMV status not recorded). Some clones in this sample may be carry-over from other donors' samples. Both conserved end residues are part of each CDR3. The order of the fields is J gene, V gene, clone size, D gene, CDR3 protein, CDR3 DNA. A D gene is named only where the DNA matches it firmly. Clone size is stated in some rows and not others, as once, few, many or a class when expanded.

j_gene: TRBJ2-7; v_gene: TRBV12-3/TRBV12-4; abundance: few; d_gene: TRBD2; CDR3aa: CASSPRLAETYEQYF; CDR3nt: TGTGCCAGCAGTCCTCGACTAGCGGAGACCTACGAGCAGTACTTC
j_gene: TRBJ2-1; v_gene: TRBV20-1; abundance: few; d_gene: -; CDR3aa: CSATGGRISYNEQFF; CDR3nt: TGCAGTGCCACCGGCGGAAGGATTTCCTACAATGAGCAGTTCTTC
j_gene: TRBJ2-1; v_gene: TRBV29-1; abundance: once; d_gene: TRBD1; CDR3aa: CSVEGDRVYNEQFF; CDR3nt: TGCAGCGTTGAAGGGGACAGGGTTTACAATGAGCAGTTCTTC
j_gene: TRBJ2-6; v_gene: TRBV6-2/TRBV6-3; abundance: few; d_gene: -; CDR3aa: CASSYGFSSGANVLTF; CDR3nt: TGTGCCAGCAGTTACGGCTTTTCCTCTGGGGCCAACGTCCTGACTTTC
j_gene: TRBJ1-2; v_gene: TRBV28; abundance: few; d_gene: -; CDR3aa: CASSFRGNGYTF; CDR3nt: TGTGCCAGCAGTTTCAGAGGGAATGGCTACACCTTC
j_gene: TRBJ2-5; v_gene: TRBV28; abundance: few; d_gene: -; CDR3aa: CASSPPGLPQETQYF; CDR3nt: TGTGCCAGCAGTCCCCCGGGTTTACCACAAGAGACCCAGTACTTC
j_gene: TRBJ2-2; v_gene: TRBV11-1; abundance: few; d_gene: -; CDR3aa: CASRINANTGELFF; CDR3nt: TGTGCCAGTAGGATCAACGCGAACACCGGGGAGCTGTTTTTT
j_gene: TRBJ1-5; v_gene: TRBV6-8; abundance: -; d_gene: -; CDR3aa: CASSYSYDGQGAGQPQHF; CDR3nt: TGTGCCAGCAGTTACTCGTATGATGGTCAGGGCGCGGGGCAGCCCCAGCATTTT
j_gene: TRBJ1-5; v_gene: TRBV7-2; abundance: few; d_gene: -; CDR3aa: CASSLASQPQHF; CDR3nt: TGTGCCAGCAGCTTAGCGAGTCAGCCCCAGCATTTT
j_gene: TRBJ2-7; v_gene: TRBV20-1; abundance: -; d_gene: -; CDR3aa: CSAHGGRGEQYF; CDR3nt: TGCAGTGCTCACGGAGGAAGGGGCGAGCAGTACTTC
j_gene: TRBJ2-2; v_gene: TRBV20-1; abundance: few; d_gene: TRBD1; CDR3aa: CSASPVGQGADGELFF; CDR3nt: TGCAGTGCTAGCCCCGTAGGACAGGGGGCTGACGGGGAGCTGTTTTTT
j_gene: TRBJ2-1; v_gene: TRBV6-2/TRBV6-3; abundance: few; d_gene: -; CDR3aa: CASTLPQHDEQFF; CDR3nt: TGTGCCAGCACCTTACCCCAACACGATGAGCAGTTCTTC
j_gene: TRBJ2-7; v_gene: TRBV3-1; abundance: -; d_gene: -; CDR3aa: CASSRDPTSYEQYF; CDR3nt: TGTGCCAGCAGCCGGGATCCAACCTCCTACGAGCAGTACTTC
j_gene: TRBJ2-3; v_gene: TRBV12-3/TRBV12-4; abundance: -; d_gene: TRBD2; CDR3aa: CASSFRIAGGGDTQYF; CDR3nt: TGTGCCAGCAGTTTTCGTATAGCGGGAGGAGGAGATACGCAGTATTTT
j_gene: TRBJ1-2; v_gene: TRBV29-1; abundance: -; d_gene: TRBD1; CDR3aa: CSVDLYTGGYGYTF; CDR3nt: TGCAGCGTTGACCTTTATACAGGGGGCTATGGCTACACCTTC
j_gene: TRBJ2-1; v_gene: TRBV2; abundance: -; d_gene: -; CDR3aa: CASSEQGSSYNEQFF; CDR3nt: TGTGCCAGCAGTGAGCAGGGAAGCTCCTACAATGAGCAGTTCTTC
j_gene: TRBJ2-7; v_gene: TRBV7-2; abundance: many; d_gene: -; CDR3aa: CASSPTRAHYEQYF; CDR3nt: TGTGCCAGCAGCCCCACCCGGGCCCACTACGAGCAGTACTTC
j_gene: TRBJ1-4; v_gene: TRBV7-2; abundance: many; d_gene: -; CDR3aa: CASSHSPWKEEKLFF; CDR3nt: TGTGCCAGCAGCCACTCCCCATGGAAGGAGGAAAAACTGTTTTTT
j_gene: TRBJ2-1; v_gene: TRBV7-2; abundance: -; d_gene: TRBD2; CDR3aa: CASSKNRPGTSRCNEQFF; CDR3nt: TGTGCCAGCAGCAAAAATCGCCCGGGGACTAGCAGATGCAATGAGCAGTTCTTC
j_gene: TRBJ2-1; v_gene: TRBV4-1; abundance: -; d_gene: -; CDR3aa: CASSQEWTHNEQFF; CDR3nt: TGTGCCAGCAGCCAAGAATGGACTCACAATGAGCAGTTCTTC
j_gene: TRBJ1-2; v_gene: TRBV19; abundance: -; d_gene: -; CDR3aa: CASPGAGVLRTF; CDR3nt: TGTGCCAGCCCCGGGGCAGGGGTCCTCCGCACCTTC
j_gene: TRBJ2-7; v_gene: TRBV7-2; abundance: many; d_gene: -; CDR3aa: CASSSSGAALYEQYF; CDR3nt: TGTGCCAGCAGCTCGTCGGGGGCAGCACTCTACGAGCAGTACTTC
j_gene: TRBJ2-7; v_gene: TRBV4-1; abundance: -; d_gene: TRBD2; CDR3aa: CASSHKSSGTTYEQYF; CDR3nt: TGCGCCAGCAGCCATAAAAGTAGCGGGACAACCTACGAGCAGTACTTC
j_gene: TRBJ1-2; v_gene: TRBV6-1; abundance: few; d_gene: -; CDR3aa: CASSEAVTHYGYTF; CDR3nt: TGTGCCAGCAGTGAAGCGGTAACCCACTATGGCTACACCTTC
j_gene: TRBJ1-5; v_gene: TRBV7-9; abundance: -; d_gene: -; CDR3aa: CASSIVNQPQHF; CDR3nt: TGTGCCAGCAGCATAGTAAATCAGCCCCAGCATTTT
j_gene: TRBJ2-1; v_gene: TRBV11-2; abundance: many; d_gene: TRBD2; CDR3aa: CASSPRLARSSYNEQFF; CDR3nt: TGTGCCAGCAGCCCCCGACTAGCGAGGAGCTCCTACAATGAGCAGTTCTTC
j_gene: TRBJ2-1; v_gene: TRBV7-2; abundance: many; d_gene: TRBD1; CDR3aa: CASSLRFIGRGRDNEQFF; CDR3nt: TGTGCCAGCAGTTTAAGGTTCATCGGCAGGGGGCGCGACAATGAGCAGTTCTTC
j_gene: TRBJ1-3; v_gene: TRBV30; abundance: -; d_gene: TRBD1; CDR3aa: CAWSGDRGGGNTIYF; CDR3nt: TGTGCCTGGAGTGGAGACAGGGGGGGCGGAAACACCATATATTTT
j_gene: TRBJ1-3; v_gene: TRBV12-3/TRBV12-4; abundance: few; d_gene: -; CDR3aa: CASSLVVWGIESSGNTIYF; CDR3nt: TGTGCCAGCAGTTTAGTGGTTTGGGGAATCGAGAGCTCTGGAAACACCATATATTTT
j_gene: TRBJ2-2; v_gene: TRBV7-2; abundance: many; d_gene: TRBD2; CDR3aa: CASSLGGRAGTGELFF; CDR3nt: TGTGCCAGCAGCTTAGGGGGGAGGGCCGGCACCGGGGAGCTGTTTTTT
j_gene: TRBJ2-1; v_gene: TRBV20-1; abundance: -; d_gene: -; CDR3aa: CSARDLLDNEQFF; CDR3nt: TGCAGTGCTAGAGATTTGCTGGACAATGAGCAGTTCTTC
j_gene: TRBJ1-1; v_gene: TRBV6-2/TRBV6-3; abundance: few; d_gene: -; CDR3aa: CASSVELNTEAFF; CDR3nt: TGTGCCAGCAGTGTGGAGTTGAACACTGAAGCTTTCTTT
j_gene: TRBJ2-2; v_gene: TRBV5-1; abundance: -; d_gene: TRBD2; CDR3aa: CASSRTSGRANTGELFF; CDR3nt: TGCGCCAGCAGCCGGACTAGCGGGAGGGCCAACACCGGGGAGCTGTTTTTT
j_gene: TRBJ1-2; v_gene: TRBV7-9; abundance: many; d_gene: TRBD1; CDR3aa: CASSLEGGQEYGYTF; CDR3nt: TGTGCCAGCAGCTTAGAGGGGGGACAGGAGTATGGCTACACCTTC
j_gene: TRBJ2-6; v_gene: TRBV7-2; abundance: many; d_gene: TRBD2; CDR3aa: CASSFTRLAGGPNVLTF; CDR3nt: TGTGCCAGCAGCTTCACCCGACTAGCGGGAGGTCCCAACGTCCTGACTTTC
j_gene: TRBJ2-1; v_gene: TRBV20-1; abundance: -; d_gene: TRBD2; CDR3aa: CSARDRSGSVKNEQFF; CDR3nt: TGCAGTGCTAGAGACCGTAGCGGGAGTGTGAAAAATGAGCAGTTCTTC